The 29 T cell receptor beta chains presented below share a single source sample, sequenced in a study of control samples from healthy donors and cancer patients. The repertoire was sequenced with immunoSEQ multiplex PCR; TCRdb's copy has only in-frame clones and lacks some. Of 75,000 to 80,000 clones in the sample, around nine tenths are singletons; the top ten hold around a tenth. Sequencing was carried out using PBMCs. These TCRs come from a woman between 50 and 59 years old with colorectal cancer.

The chain recombines TRBV10-3 with TRBJ2-3; perhaps TRBD1 as D (6 bases). Looked up from germline, CDR1 is ENHRY and CDR2 is SYGVKD. CDR3 size: 14 residues. The V end was cut by 6 bases, the J end by 1 base, with 11 bases between. The CDR3 nucleotides read TGTGCCATCAGACAGACAGGCCGCACAGATACGCAGTATTTT. It yields the protein CAIRQTGRTDTQYF.

The chain uses TRBV30 and TRBJ2-5; D unresolved. V lost 3 bases to trimming and J lost 7 bases, with 12 bases between them. Germline assignment: CDR1 GTSNPN and CDR2 SVGIG (reference sequence). The CDR3 sequence is 12 residues long. The DNA for the CDR3 is TGTGCCTGGAGACTCGCCTCTGGGACCCAGTACTTC. Protein sequence: CAWRLASGTQYF.

The chain has TRBV5-1 and TRBJ2-5, with 9 positions matching TRBD1. V was clipped by 4 bases and J by 5 bases; unmatched bases: 9. The germline V gene has CDR1 SGHRS and CDR2 YFSETQ. There are 15 residues in the CDR3. CDR3 in amino acids: CASSDRGAGGETQYF. The CDR3 DNA is TGCGCCAGCAGCGACAGGGGGGCAGGTGGTGAGACCCAGTACTTC.

The chain links TRBV6-6 to TRBJ1-1; D not certain. Germline V gives CDR1 MNHNY, CDR2 SVGAGI (reference sequence). V lost 8 bases, J lost 1 base, and 14 bases lay in between. CDR3 length: 14 amino acids. The CDR3 loop is CASAERGSNTEAFF. The CDR3 coding sequence is TGTGCCAGCGCTGAGAGAGGGTCGAACACTGAAGCTTTCTTT.

The CDR3 DNA sequence: TGTGCCAGCTCACCAACCCTTTTTGCGGGGGCCTCCAATGAGCAGTTCTTC. Amino acids: CASSPTLFAGASNEQFF. This chain uses TRBV18 with TRBJ2-1; D may be TRBD2 (7 bases). Per the germline V gene, CDR1 is KGHSH and CDR2 is LQKENI. Trimming removed 2 bases at V and 6 bases at J, with 20 bases between. The CDR3 sequence is 17 residues long.

This chain uses TRBV12-3 or TRBV12-4 with TRBJ1-2, with D possibly TRBD1 on 6 matching bases. V was cut by 5 bases and J by 5 bases, with 12 bases left in between. This CDR3 is 13 amino acids long. Here the CDR3 reads CASSLQGSYGYTF. In DNA form, the CDR3 reads TGTGCCAGCAGTCTACAGGGTTCTTATGGCTACACCTTC.

This sequence joins TRBV19 and TRBJ1-6; D is unresolved. From germline, CDR1 is LNHDA and CDR2 SQIVND (reference sequence). This CDR3 is 17 amino acids long. Trimming pared 4 bases from V and 1 base from J, leaving 14 bases between. The CDR3 bases are TGTGCCAGTAGTACCCCCCCCGCGGGGTCCTATAATTCACCCCTCCACTTT. This translates into CASSTPPAGSYNSPLHF. Combining the CDR3 with reference TRBV19 and TRBJ1-6 gives the whole variable domain DGGITQSPKYLFRKEGQNVTLSCEQNLNHDAMYWYRQDPGQGLRLIYYSQIVNDFQKGDIAEGYSVSREKKESFPLTVTSAQKNPTAFYLCASSTPPAGSYNSPLHFGNGTRLTVT.

The rearrangement joins TRBV6-1 to TRBJ1-4; D uncertain. The germline V gene encodes CDR1 MNHNS and CDR2 SASEGT. This CDR3 has 13 residues. Trimming removed 3 bases at V and 4 bases at J, with 6 bases between. The CDR3 here is CASSDGNNEKLFF. The CDR3, as DNA: TGTGCCAGCAGTGACGGTAATAATGAAAAACTGTTTTTT.

The V call is TRBV2, the J call TRBJ1-4, with a weak D call TRBD1 (6 bases). Germline CDR1 SNHLY, CDR2 FYNNEI. V lost 8 bases to trimming and J lost 3 bases, with 16 bases between them. This CDR3 comprises 15 residues. The CDR3 protein is CASFVGGAANEKLFF. The CDR3 coding sequence is TGTGCCAGCTTCGTCGGGGGGGCGGCTAATGAAAAACTGTTTTTT.

This clone appeared a single time. The chain links TRBV10-2 to TRBJ2-5; D may be TRBD2 (6 bases). The V end lost 3 bases, the J end lost 4 bases, and 12 bases lay between the germline ends. This CDR3 is built from 14 residues. Germline V gene sequence: CDR1 WSHSY, CDR2 SAAADI. The CDR3, as DNA: TGCGCCAGCAGTGACCCGGGACTCCTAGAGACCCAGTACTTC. Protein: CASSDPGLLETQYF.

J is TRBJ1-2 and V is TRBV10-1; tentative D call: TRBD1 (6 bases). From germline, CDR1 is WNHNN and CDR2 SYGVQD (reference sequence). The V end lost 2 bases, the J end lost 8 bases, and 21 bases lay between the germline ends. CDR3 length: 16 residues. CDR3 loop: CASSEERTGTIGGYTF. In DNA form, the CDR3 reads TGCGCCAGCAGTGAGGAGAGAACAGGGACGATTGGAGGCTACACCTTC.

The chain joins TRBV2 to TRBJ2-7, with TRBD1 identical over 10 bases. The J segment lost 5 bases and the V segment lost 4 bases, leaving 8 bases of the junction unmatched. Germline V gene data show CDR1 as SNHLY and CDR2 as FYNNEI. The CDR3 is made up of 15 amino acids. This CDR3 is CASSGGQGVINEQYV. In nucleotides, the CDR3 is TGTGCCAGCAGTGGAGGACAGGGGGTTATTAACGAGCAGTACGTC.

This chain joins TRBV19 and TRBJ1-6; 11 nucleotides match TRBD1. Germline trimming cut 4 bases from V and 8 bases from J; bases unmatched to any gene: 7. This CDR3 contains 16 residues. The V gene's germline CDR1 is LNHDA and CDR2 SQIVND (reference sequence). In nucleotides, the CDR3 is TGTGCCAGTAGTACCCCGTGGACAGGGGGCTATTCACCCCTCCACTTT. Translating gives CASSTPWTGGYSPLHF.

This clone was recorded only once. The chain is built from TRBV5-5 and TRBJ1-6, with 9 positions matching TRBD1. This CDR3 has 14 amino acids. Germline V gene sequence: CDR1 SGHKS, CDR2 YYEKEE (reference sequence). V lost 9 bases and J lost 6; bases outside the gene matches: 7. The chain's CDR3 is CATDRGTSNSPLHF. CDR3 DNA sequence: TGTGCCACAGACAGGGGGACGAGTAATTCACCCCTCCACTTT.

DNA of the CDR3: TGTGCCAGCCGCCAGCCCGGGGGGGAGGAGACCCAGTACTTC. The encoded protein is CASRQPGGEETQYF. The chain joins TRBV28 to TRBJ2-5, with 8 bases fitting TRBD2. The CDR3 loop spans 14 amino acids. V gave up 8 bases and J gave up 5 bases; unmatched junction bases: 10. Germline V gives CDR1 MDHEN, CDR2 SYDVKM.

The rearrangement uses TRBV13 and TRBJ2-5, with D unclear. Between the trimmed V and J ends, which lost 5 bases and 1 base, there was a span of 5 bases. The germline gives CDR1 PRHDT, CDR2 FYEKMQ (reference sequence). This CDR3 spans 12 amino acids. CDR3 region: CASSGFQETQYF. CDR3 DNA sequence: TGTGCCAGCAGCGGGTTCCAAGAGACCCAGTACTTC.

This clone has just one count. The chain joins TRBV27 to TRBJ2-5; perhaps TRBD1 as D (5 bases). Germline CDR1 reads MNHEY; CDR2 reads SMNVEV (reference sequence). The CDR3 totals 13 residues. V gave up 6 bases and J gave up 0 bases, with 8 bases separating them. CDR3 sequence (DNA): TGTGCCAGCAGGTCAGGGCACCAAGAGACCCAGTACTTC. Protein: CASRSGHQETQYF.

In regard to this clone: The CDR3 end shows no conserved phenylalanine or tryptophan, and so a read error is likely. Because the CDR3's place on the DNA is in doubt, the DNA is left out and the CDR3 is given as listed by TCRdb. The chain recombines TRBV20-1 with TRBJ1-2. The CDR3 length is 11 residues, termini included. In germline, CDR1 is DFQATT, CDR2 SNEGSKA (reference sequence). The CDR3 reads CSASRRRGLAY.

The gene calls are TRBV27 and TRBJ2-3; possible D gene TRBD2, 5 bases. The V gene lost 3 bases and the J gene lost 6 bases, with 16 bases spanning the gap. Germline loops: CDR1 MNHEY, CDR2 SMNVEV (reference sequence). The CDR3 runs 15 residues. The DNA of the CDR3 is TGTGCCAGCAGTTTCAGGACGCTAGCATTGGATACGCAGTATTTT. Amino acid sequence: CASSFRTLALDTQYF.

This clone has just one count. The rearrangement joins TRBV9 to TRBJ1-2; D unresolved. Germline V gene data show CDR1 as SGDLS and CDR2 as YYNGEE. Trimming removed 1 base from V and 0 bases from J, with 13 bases in between. CDR3 length equals 16 residues. Here the CDR3 DNA reads TGTGCCAGCAGCGTATCTTATCAATTTTCTAACTATGGCTACACCTTC. Its translation: CASSVSYQFSNYGYTF.

V is TRBV10-1 and J is TRBJ1-1; the match to TRBD1 covers 8 bases. The CDR3 runs 12 residues. CDR1 WNHNN and CDR2 SYGVQD come from the germline V gene (reference sequence). With V trimmed by 11 bases and J by 4 bases, 6 bases remained unmatched. CDR3 sequence: CAWTGYPTEAFF. The CDR3 bases are TGCGCCTGGACAGGGTACCCCACTGAAGCTTTCTTT.

This rearrangement joins TRBV30 to TRBJ2-1, with D possibly being TRBD1 (5 bases). Between the trimmed V and J ends, which lost 0 bases and 2 bases, there was a span of 11 bases. CDR3 length: 15 amino acids. The germline V gene has CDR1 GTSNPN and CDR2 SVGIG (reference sequence). The CDR3 protein is CAWSVGVGPYNEQFF. The CDR3 bases are TGTGCCTGGAGTGTAGGGGTTGGACCCTACAATGAGCAGTTCTTC.

The J gene is TRBJ1-2, the V gene TRBV30; TRBD1 is a possible D gene (6 bases). V gave up 3 bases and J gave up 9 bases, with 17 bases separating them. This CDR3 has 13 amino acids. The germline V gene has CDR1 GTSNPN and CDR2 SVGIG (reference sequence). CDR3 loop: CAWRGGGTQSYTF. The CDR3 nucleotides are TGTGCCTGGAGAGGAGGGGGGACGCAGAGCTACACCTTC.

This chain joins TRBV7-2 and TRBJ2-5; D unresolved. The V end lost 2 bases, the J end lost 4 bases, and 11 bases lay between the germline ends. The CDR3 is made up of 14 amino acids. Looked up from germline, CDR1 is SGHTA and CDR2 is FQGNSA. The CDR3 loop is CASSLIGLGETQYF. The DNA for the CDR3 is TGTGCCAGCAGCTTAATAGGGCTTGGAGAGACCCAGTACTTC.

This clone was observed a single time. The chain is built from TRBV10-3 and TRBJ1-2; D gene unclear. CDR1 is ENHRY and CDR2 is SYGVKD in the germline V gene. V lost 3 bases to trimming and J lost 2 bases, with 4 bases between them. CDR3 size: 12 residues. The CDR3 loop is CAISDPNYGYTF. The DNA of the CDR3 is TGTGCCATCAGTGACCCAAACTATGGCTACACCTTC.

V usage is TRBV19 and J usage is TRBJ1-3; D gene ambiguous. Trimming removed 0 bases at V and 0 bases at J, with 6 bases between. The length of the CDR3 is 15 residues. Germline CDR1 LNHDA, CDR2 SQIVND (reference sequence). The CDR3 bases are TGTGCCAGTAGTATAGATGGCGGCTCTGGAAACACCATATATTTT. Amino acids: CASSIDGGSGNTIYF.

The chain has TRBV25-1 and TRBJ2-1; D ambiguous. CDR1 is MGHDK and CDR2 is SYGVNS in the germline V gene. V was pared by 4 bases and J by 8 bases, with 9 bases between. CDR3 length: 12 residues. CDR3 amino acids: CASSGLVDEQFF. The CDR3 DNA follows: TGTGCCAGCAGTGGCCTGGTCGATGAGCAGTTCTTC. The whole variable domain, filled in from reference TRBV25-1 and TRBJ2-1, reads EADIYQTPRYLVIGTGKKITLECSQTMGHDKMYWYQQDPGMELHLIHYSYGVNSTEKGDLSSESTVSRIRTEHFPLTLESARPSHTSQYLCASSGLVDEQFFGPGTRLTVL.

The chain has TRBV14 and TRBJ1-2, with 7 positions matching TRBD1. The CDR3 consists of 13 residues. J lost 3 bases, V lost 6 bases, and 4 bases had no gene match. CDR1 is SGHDN, CDR2 FVKESK, per germline. Written as DNA, the CDR3 is TGTGCCAGCAGGCGACAGGGCGACTATGGCTACACCTTC. Protein: CASRRQGDYGYTF.

This clone was recorded a few times. The V call is TRBV6-4, the J call TRBJ2-3; tentative D call: TRBD2 (6 bases). Trimming removed 2 bases from V and 2 bases from J, with 8 bases in between. CDR1 and CDR2 from the germline V gene are MRHNA and SNTAGT. This CDR3 is built from 14 residues. CDR3 sequence reads: CASSDTSTTDTQYF. DNA for the CDR3: TGTGCCAGCAGTGACACTAGCACCACAGATACGCAGTATTTT.